This T cell receptor (beta chain) was documented in a study of regulatory T cells in long-lasting Graves disease. CDR3-region Arm-PCR and iRepertoire HTBI primers produced the TCR beta libraries. TCRdb recomputed calls from the multiplex PCR reads with MiXCR, one row per CDR3 protein. The table lists around 250,000 distinct CDR3 sequences, 20% to 25% of them singletons. Time point here: newly diagnosed GD, antithyroid drugs for less than 3 months. RNA from PBMCs was the source of the TCR library. There are many counts of this clonotype. The specimen comprised peripheral blood mononuclear cells (PBMCs), sampled at new diagnosis, from a patient treated with antithyroid drugs. The clonotype comes from a female donor with Graves disease.

CDR3 residues: CSARDLTRSGASEQFF. As DNA, the CDR3 is TGCAGTGCTAGAGACCTAACGCGTAGCGGCGCGAGTGAGCAGTTCTTC. The J gene is TRBJ2-1, the V gene TRBV20-1; a weak D match, TRBD2 (6 bases). The CDR3 extends over 16 amino acids. With 0 bases removed from V and 9 bases from J, the gap between germline ends came to 21 bases. Germline V gives CDR1 DFQATT, CDR2 SNEGSKA (reference sequence).